The next 22 T cell receptor beta chains were all read from a single sample in a study of blood T cell repertoires in COVID-19. Repertoires were generated with immunoSEQ multiplex PCR, while TCRdb's copy carries only in-frame clones and drops some. The sample records approximately 260,000 clones, roughly 87% being singletons. The material sequenced was peripheral blood. These receptors were obtained from a middle-aged woman who had recovered from COVID-19.

The genes are TRBV2 and TRBJ1-2; 7 bases agree with TRBD1. The length of the CDR3 is 13 residues. The V gene end was trimmed by 7 bases and the J gene end by 4 bases; junction bases not matched to a gene: 6. Looked up from germline, CDR1 is SNHLY and CDR2 is FYNNEI. The CDR3 reads CASNRDSSYGYTF. The CDR3 DNA reads as TGTGCCAGCAACCGGGACAGCAGCTATGGCTACACCTTC.

The rearrangement joins TRBV29-1 to TRBJ2-7; D unresolved. The V end was cut by 5 bases, the J end by 3 bases, with 8 bases between. The CDR3 totals 11 residues. Germline CDR1 and CDR2: SQVTM and ANQGSEA. The CDR3 region has the DNA TGCAGCGTTACTCTCGGCTACGAGCAGTACTTC. It codes for CSVTLGYEQYF.

J is TRBJ2-7 and V is TRBV9; a possible D gene is TRBD2 (5 bases). This CDR3 is built from 14 residues. Germline V lookup: CDR1 SGDLS, CDR2 YYNGEE. Trimming removed 3 bases from V and 0 bases from J, with 10 bases in between. In nucleotides, the CDR3 is TGTGCCAGCAGCGGGACGGGGAGCTCCTACGAGCAGTACTTC. It yields the protein CASSGTGSSYEQYF.

The rearrangement uses TRBV5-1 and TRBJ1-3; D is undetermined. The CDR3 is 13 amino acids. Trimming pared 4 bases from V and 4 bases from J, leaving 9 bases between. Germline V gene data show CDR1 as SGHRS and CDR2 as YFSETQ. CDR3 in amino acids: CASSDTSGNTIYF. Here the CDR3 DNA reads TGCGCCAGCAGCGACACCTCCGGAAACACCATATATTTT. The full variable domain, in which reference TRBV5-1 and TRBJ1-3 provide the parts outside the CDR3, is KAGVTQTPRYLIKTRGQQVTLSCSPISGHRSVSWYQQTPGQGLQFLFEYFSETQRNKGNFPGRFSGRQFSNSRSEMNVSTLELGDSALYLCASSDTSGNTIYFGEGSWLTVV.

The chain employs TRBV12-3 or TRBV12-4 and TRBJ1-2; D call uncertain. With 2 bases removed from V and 7 bases from J, the gap between germline ends came to 8 bases. This CDR3 region has 12 residues. The CDR3 nucleotides are TGTGCCAGCAGTTTAACCGGGGTTGGCTACACCTTC. Translated, it gives CASSLTGVGYTF.

This clone showed up just a few times. The chain is built from TRBV5-6 and TRBJ2-2; D perhaps matches TRBD1 (6 bases). Trimming took 0 bases from V and 6 from J, leaving 9 bases between them. The CDR3 runs to 14 residues. Germline values: CDR1 SGHDT, CDR2 YYEEEE. CDR3 amino acids: CASSLVEGAGELFF. CDR3 coding DNA: TGTGCCAGCAGCTTGGTCGAGGGGGCCGGGGAGCTGTTTTTT.

This rearrangement joins TRBV4-3 to TRBJ2-5; D is possibly TRBD2 (6 bases). Germline lookup yields CDR1 LGHNA and CDR2 YSLEER. The CDR3 contains 17 residues. Between the trimmed V and J ends, which lost 1 base and 2 bases, there was a span of 17 bases. The CDR3 bases are TGCGCCAGCAGCCAAGCTTTGTCTCCCGGGGGACAAGAGACCCAGTACTTC. Protein sequence: CASSQALSPGGQETQYF.

This chain uses TRBV2 with TRBJ2-2; D not resolved. The V end lost 1 base, the J end lost 5 bases, and 11 bases lay between the germline ends. Per the germline V gene, CDR1 is SNHLY and CDR2 is FYNNEI. The CDR3 covers 15 residues. CDR3 nucleotide sequence: TGTGCCAGCAGTGAAGAGTTCGTTGAGACCGGGGAGCTGTTTTTT. Translating gives CASSEEFVETGELFF.

In its sample, this clone was seen once. This chain joins TRBV27 and TRBJ1-2; D is uncertain. V was shortened by 3 bases and J by 0 bases, with 17 bases between the two germline ends. Germline CDR1 is MNHEY and CDR2 is SMNVEV (reference sequence). The CDR3 covers 17 residues. The CDR3 DNA reads TGTGCCAGCAGTTTTTCAGGATTTGAGGGAGCTAACTATGGCTACACCTTC. It codes for CASSFSGFEGANYGYTF.

V and J are TRBV19 and TRBJ1-2, with 7 bases lining up with TRBD1. Trimming removed 7 bases from V and 3 bases from J; junction bases left unmatched: 2. Germline V CDR1 and CDR2: LNHDA, SQIVND (reference sequence). The CDR3 is made up of 12 amino acids. CDR3 DNA: TGTGCCAGTACACAGGGGCACTATGGCTACACCTTC. Protein: CASTQGHYGYTF.

This clone has only a few counts. V gene TRBV6-5 combines with J gene TRBJ1-2, with D possibly TRBD1 on 6 matching bases. With 2 bases removed from V and 4 bases from J, the gap between germline ends came to 17 bases. Germline assignment: CDR1 MNHEY and CDR2 SVGAGI. The CDR3 extends over 16 amino acids. The CDR3 nucleotides read TGTGCCAGCAGTTACGCGGGGGGTACAGGGAGCTATGGCTACACCTTC. Amino acid sequence: CASSYAGGTGSYGYTF.

The V gene is TRBV2, the J gene TRBJ2-2; D not certain. V gave up 0 bases and J gave up 2 bases, with 13 bases separating them. The CDR3 consists of 17 residues. CDR1 is SNHLY, CDR2 FYNNEI, per germline. This CDR3 reads CASSEALHSPNTGELFF. CDR3 bases: TGTGCCAGCAGTGAAGCGCTGCACTCCCCAAACACCGGGGAGCTGTTTTTT.

Written as DNA, the CDR3 is TGTGCCAGCAGCTTGATTGTGGGACTAGCGGAACACAATGAGCAGTTCTTC. Protein sequence: CASSLIVGLAEHNEQFF. The gene calls are TRBV5-4 and TRBJ2-1; 11 bases line up with TRBD2. This CDR3 comprises 17 residues. The V and J ends lost 1 base and 5 bases, in that order; junction bases with no gene match: 8. Germline V lookup: CDR1 SGHNT, CDR2 YYREEE (reference sequence).

The CDR3 loop reads CASSLGGLAGGETQYF. CDR3 DNA sequence: TGTGCCAGCAGCTTAGGGGGACTAGCGGGAGGAGAGACCCAGTACTTC. This chain joins TRBV7-2 and TRBJ2-5; TRBD2 aligns across 15 bases. With V trimmed by 1 base and J by 4 bases, 1 base remained unmatched. CDR1 and CDR2 from the germline V gene are SGHTA and FQGNSA. The CDR3 covers 16 residues.

In its sample, this clone was seen a few times. The rearrangement uses TRBV2 and TRBJ2-2; 15 bases match TRBD2. Per the germline V gene, CDR1 is SNHLY and CDR2 is FYNNEI. The CDR3 is 16 amino acids. Losses at the gene ends were 6 bases for V and 5 bases for J; bases not matched to a gene: 4. The CDR3 coding sequence is TGTGCCAGCAGGACCGGGACTAGCGGGGGGACCGGGGAGCTGTTTTTT. Translation gives CASRTGTSGGTGELFF.

The genes are TRBV4-2 and TRBJ1-1; D uncertain. Per the germline V gene, CDR1 is LGHNA and CDR2 is YNFKEQ. Between the trimmed V and J ends, which lost 11 bases and 6 bases, there was a span of 22 bases. There are 14 residues in the CDR3. Here the CDR3 reads CAVRGREEWAEAFF. DNA for the CDR3: TGTGCCGTACGAGGGAGGGAGGAGTGGGCTGAAGCTTTCTTT.

The CDR3 sequence: CASSETSLGEQYF. The CDR3 region has the DNA TGTGCCAGCAGCGAGACTAGTCTGGGCGAGCAGTACTTC. The V and J genes are TRBV4-2 and TRBJ2-7; the D gene is possibly TRBD2 (6 bases). The V gene lost 5 bases and the J gene lost 6 bases, with 14 bases spanning the gap. From germline, CDR1 is LGHNA and CDR2 YNFKEQ. This CDR3 has 13 residues.

V gene TRBV3-1 (or the pseudogene TRBV3-2) combines with J gene TRBJ2-2; TRBD1 matches 9 bases. The CDR3 has 14 residues. The junction had 4 bases not matched to a gene; V was cut back by 4 bases and J by 7 bases. Looked up from germline, CDR1 is LGHDT and CDR2 is YNNKEL (reference sequence). DNA of the CDR3: TGTGCCAGCAGCCGACGACAGGGGGACGGGGAGCTGTTTTTT. Its translation: CASSRRQGDGELFF.

V is TRBV12-3 or TRBV12-4 and J is TRBJ1-6; D is unclear. Trimming removed 0 bases from V and 13 bases from J, with 10 bases in between. The CDR3 is made up of 13 amino acids. For the CDR3, the DNA is TGTGCCAGCAGTTTAGCCCCGGGGAGGCCCCTCCACTTT. Its protein product is CASSLAPGRPLHF.

This chain links TRBV27 with TRBJ1-2, with 8 bases aligning to TRBD1. The J segment lost 1 base and the V segment lost 5 bases, leaving 6 bases of the junction unmatched. The CDR3 is made up of 15 amino acids. Looked up from germline, CDR1 is MNHEY and CDR2 is SMNVEV (reference sequence). The CDR3 DNA follows: TGTGCCAGCAGTACCGACACAGGGGGTAACTATGGCTACACCTTC. Protein sequence: CASSTDTGGNYGYTF.

This clone was observed once. V gene TRBV6-2 or TRBV6-3 combines with J gene TRBJ2-7, with D perhaps TRBD2 (5 bases). Germline V gene sequence: CDR1 MNHEY, CDR2 SVGEGT. V lost 6 bases, J lost 3 bases, and 21 bases lay in between. The CDR3 runs 16 residues. CDR3 sequence reads: CASSGLGGLRVYEQYV. The DNA for the CDR3 is TGTGCCAGCAGCGGACTGGGTGGGCTACGGGTCTACGAGCAGTACGTC.

This chain links TRBV2 with TRBJ2-3; D might be TRBD1 (5 bases). The V gene's germline CDR1 is SNHLY and CDR2 FYNNEI. The V and J ends lost 3 bases and 6 bases respectively, with 13 bases between them. The CDR3 has 14 residues. The CDR3 region is CASSDHKGFDTQYF. The CDR3, as DNA: TGTGCCAGCAGTGATCATAAGGGGTTCGATACGCAGTATTTT.